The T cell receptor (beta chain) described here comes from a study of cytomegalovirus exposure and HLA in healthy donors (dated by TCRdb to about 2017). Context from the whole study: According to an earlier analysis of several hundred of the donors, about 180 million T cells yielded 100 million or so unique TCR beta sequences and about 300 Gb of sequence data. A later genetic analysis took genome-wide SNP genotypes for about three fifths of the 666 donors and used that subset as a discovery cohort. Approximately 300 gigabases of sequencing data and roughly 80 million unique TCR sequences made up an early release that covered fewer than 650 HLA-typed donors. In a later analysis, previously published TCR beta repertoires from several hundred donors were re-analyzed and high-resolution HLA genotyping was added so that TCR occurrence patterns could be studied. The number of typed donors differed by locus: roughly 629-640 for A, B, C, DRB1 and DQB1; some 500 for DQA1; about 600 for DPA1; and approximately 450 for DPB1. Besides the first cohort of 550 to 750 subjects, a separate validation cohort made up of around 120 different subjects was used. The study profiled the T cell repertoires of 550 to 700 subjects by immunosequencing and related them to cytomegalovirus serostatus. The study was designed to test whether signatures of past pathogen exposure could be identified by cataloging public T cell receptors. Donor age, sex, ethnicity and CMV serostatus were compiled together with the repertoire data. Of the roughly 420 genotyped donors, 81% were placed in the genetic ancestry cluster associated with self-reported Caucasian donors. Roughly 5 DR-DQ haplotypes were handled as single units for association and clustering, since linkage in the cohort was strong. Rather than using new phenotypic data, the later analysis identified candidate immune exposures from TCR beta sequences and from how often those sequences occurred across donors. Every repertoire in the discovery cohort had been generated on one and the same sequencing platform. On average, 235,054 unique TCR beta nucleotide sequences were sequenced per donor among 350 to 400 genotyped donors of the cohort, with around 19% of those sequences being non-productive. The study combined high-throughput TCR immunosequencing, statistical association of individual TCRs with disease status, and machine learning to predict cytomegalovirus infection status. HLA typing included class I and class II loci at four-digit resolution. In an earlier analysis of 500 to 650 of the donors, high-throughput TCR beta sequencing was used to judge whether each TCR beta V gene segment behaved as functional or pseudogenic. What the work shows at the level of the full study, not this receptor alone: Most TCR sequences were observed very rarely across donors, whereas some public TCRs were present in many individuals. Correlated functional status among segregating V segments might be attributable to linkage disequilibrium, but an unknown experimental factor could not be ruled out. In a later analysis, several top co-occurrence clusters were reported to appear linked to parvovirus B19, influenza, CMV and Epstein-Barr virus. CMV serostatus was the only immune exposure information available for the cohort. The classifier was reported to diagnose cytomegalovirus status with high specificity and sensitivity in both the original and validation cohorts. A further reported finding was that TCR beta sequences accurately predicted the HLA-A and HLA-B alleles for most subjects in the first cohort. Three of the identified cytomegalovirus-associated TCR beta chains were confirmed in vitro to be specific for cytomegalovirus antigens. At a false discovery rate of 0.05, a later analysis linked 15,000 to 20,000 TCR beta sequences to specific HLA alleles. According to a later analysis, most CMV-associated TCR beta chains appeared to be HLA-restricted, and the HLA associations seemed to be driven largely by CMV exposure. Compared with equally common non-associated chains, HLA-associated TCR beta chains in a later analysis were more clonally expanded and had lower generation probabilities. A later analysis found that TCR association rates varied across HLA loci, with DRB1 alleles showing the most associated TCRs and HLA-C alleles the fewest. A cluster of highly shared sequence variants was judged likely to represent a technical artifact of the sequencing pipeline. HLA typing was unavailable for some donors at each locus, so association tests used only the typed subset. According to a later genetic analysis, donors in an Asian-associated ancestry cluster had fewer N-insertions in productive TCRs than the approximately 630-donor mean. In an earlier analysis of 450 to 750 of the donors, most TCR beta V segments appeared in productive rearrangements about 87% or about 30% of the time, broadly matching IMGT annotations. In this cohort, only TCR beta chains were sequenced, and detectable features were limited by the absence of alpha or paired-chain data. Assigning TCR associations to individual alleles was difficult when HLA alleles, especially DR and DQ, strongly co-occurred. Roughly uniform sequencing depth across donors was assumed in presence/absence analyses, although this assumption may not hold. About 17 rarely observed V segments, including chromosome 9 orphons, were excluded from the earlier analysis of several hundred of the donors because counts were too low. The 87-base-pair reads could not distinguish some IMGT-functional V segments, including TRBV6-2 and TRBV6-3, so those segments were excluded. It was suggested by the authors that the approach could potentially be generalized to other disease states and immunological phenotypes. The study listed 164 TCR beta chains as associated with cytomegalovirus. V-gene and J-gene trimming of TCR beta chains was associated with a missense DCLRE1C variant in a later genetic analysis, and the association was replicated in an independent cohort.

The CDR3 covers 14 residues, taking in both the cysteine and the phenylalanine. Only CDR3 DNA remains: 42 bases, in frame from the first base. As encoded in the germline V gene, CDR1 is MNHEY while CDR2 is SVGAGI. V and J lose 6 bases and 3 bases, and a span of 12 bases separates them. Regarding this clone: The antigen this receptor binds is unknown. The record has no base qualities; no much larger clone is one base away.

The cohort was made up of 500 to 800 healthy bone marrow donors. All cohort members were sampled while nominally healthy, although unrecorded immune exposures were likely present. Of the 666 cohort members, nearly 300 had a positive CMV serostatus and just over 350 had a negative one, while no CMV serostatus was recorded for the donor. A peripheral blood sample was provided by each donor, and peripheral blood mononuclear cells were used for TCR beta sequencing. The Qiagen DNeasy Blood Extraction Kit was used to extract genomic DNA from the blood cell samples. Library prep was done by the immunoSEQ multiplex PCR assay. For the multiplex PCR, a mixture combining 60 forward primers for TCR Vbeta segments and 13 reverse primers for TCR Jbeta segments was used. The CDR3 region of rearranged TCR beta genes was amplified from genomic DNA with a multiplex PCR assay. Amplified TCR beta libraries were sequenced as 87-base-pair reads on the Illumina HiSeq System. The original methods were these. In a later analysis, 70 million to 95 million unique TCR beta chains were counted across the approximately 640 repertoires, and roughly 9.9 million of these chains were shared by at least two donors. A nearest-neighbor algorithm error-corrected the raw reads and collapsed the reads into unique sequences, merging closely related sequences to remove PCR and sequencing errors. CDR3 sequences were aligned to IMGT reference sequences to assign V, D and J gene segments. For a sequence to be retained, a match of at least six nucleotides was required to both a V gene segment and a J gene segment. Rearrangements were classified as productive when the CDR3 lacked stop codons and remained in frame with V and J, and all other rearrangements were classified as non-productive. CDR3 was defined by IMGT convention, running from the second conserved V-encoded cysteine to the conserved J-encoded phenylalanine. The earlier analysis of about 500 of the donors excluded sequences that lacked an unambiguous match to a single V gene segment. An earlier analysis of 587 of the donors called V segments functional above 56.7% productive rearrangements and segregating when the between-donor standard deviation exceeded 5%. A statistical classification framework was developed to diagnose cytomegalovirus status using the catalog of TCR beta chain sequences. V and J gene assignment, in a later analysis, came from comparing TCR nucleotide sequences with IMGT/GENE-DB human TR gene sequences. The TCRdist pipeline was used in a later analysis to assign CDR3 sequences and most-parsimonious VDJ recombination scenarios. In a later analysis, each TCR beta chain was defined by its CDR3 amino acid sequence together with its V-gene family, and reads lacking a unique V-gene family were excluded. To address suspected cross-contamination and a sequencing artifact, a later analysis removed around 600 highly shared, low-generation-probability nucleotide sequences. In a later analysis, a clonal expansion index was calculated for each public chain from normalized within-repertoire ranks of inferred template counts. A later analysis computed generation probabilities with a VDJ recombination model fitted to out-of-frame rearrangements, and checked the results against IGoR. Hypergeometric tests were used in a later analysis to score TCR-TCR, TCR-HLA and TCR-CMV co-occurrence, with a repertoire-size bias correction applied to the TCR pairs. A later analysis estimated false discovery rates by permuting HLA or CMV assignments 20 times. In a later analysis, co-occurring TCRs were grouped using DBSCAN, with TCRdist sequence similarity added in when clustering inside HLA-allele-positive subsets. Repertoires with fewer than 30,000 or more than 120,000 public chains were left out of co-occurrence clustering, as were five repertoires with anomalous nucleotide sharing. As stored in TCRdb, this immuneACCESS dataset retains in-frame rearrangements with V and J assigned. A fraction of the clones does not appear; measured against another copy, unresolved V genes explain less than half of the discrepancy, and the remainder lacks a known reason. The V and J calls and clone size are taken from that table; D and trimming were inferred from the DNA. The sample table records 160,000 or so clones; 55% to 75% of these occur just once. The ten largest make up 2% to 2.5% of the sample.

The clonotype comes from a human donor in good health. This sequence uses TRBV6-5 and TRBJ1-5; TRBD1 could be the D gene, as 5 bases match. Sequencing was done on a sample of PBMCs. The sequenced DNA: TGTGCCAGCAGCCTTCAAGGGGTCAATCAGCCCCAGCATTTT. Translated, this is CASSLQGVNQPQHF.